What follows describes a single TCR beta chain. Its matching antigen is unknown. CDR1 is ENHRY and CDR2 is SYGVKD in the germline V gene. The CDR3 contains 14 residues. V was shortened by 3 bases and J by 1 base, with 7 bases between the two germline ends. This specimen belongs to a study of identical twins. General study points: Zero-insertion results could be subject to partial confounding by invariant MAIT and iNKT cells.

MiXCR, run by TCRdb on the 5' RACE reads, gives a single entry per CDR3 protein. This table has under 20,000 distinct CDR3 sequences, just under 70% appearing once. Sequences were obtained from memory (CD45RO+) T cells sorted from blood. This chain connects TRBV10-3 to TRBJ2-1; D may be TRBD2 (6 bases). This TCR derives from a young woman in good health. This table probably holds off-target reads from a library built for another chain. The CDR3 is CAISDAGSYNEQFF. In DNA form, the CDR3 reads TGTGCCATCAGTGATGCGGGGTCCTACAATGAGCAGTTCTTC.